Following are 29 T cell receptor beta chains from one sample sequenced in a study of blood T cell repertoires in COVID-19. Assay used: immunoSEQ multiplex PCR; TCRdb lists only in-frame clones, some missing. In the table there are fewer than 25,000 clones, about 89% of which are singletons. Sample: peripheral blood. These receptor sequences come from an older woman with active COVID-19.

J is TRBJ2-5 and V is TRBV4-1; 8 positions match TRBD2. V lost 2 bases, J lost 10 bases, and 12 bases stayed unmatched. There are 15 residues in the CDR3. Germline V gene lookup returns CDR1 MGHRA and CDR2 YSYEKL. CDR3 coding DNA: TGCGCCAGCAGCCAAACGGGGGGGCAGAAGGAGGGCCAGTACTTC. It translates to CASSQTGGQKEGQYF.

This clone was recorded once. The rearrangement links TRBV24-1 to TRBJ2-2, with D unclear. CDR1 is KGHDR, CDR2 SFDVKD, per germline. The CDR3 has 15 amino acids. V dropped 6 bases and J dropped 0 bases, with 10 bases sitting between them. The CDR3: CATSPRSPNTGELFF. CDR3 nucleotide sequence: TGTGCCACCAGTCCCCGGAGCCCGAACACCGGGGAGCTGTTTTTT.

This sequence joins TRBV3-1 (or the pseudogene TRBV3-2) and TRBJ2-7; D is perhaps TRBD1 (6 bases). CDR3 size: 13 residues. Trimming shortened V by 3 bases and J by 1 base, and 7 bases separated the two germline ends. CDR1 is LGHDT, CDR2 YNNKEL, per germline (reference sequence). CDR3 sequence reads: CASSQQGSYEQYF. CDR3 DNA: TGTGCCAGCAGCCAGCAGGGGTCCTACGAGCAGTACTTC.

The V and J genes are TRBV5-1 and TRBJ1-1, with a tentative D call TRBD1 (6 bases). The V end was cut by 1 base, the J end by 3 bases, with 10 bases between. The CDR3 sequence is 14 residues long. Per the germline V gene, CDR1 is SGHRS and CDR2 is YFSETQ. CDR3 sequence (DNA): TGCGCCAGCAGCTTGACAGGGAGGGACACTGAAGCTTTCTTT. Its translation is CASSLTGRDTEAFF. The variable domain in full, completed from reference TRBV5-1 and TRBJ1-1, reads KAGVTQTPRYLIKTRGQQVTLSCSPISGHRSVSWYQQTPGQGLQFLFEYFSETQRNKGNFPGRFSGRQFSNSRSEMNVSTLELGDSALYLCASSLTGRDTEAFFGQGTRLTVV.

This chain uses TRBV9 with TRBJ1-3; D perhaps matches TRBD1 (5 bases). In germline, CDR1 is SGDLS, CDR2 YYNGEE. The CDR3 consists of 16 residues. V was pared by 0 bases and J by 0 bases, with 10 bases between. CDR3 DNA sequence: TGTGCCAGCAGCGTAGCCGGGACTAACTCTGGAAACACCATATATTTT. Translating it yields CASSVAGTNSGNTIYF.

The rearrangement uses TRBV6-1 and TRBJ1-5; no definite D call. There are 11 residues in the CDR3. Germline V gives CDR1 MNHNS, CDR2 SASEGT. V was trimmed by 3 bases and J by 9 bases, leaving 6 bases between them. CDR3 loop: CASSELRPQHF. In DNA, the CDR3 is TGTGCCAGCAGTGAGCTGCGGCCCCAGCATTTT.

The chain is built from TRBV2 and TRBJ1-2, with TRBD1 matching 9 bases. CDR1 is SNHLY, CDR2 FYNNEI, per germline. This CDR3 contains 12 residues. The V and J ends lost 6 bases and 6 bases, in that order; junction bases with no gene match: 2. CDR3 amino acids: CASRTGGDGYTF. CDR3 sequence (DNA): TGTGCCAGCAGGACAGGGGGGGATGGCTACACCTTC.

The J gene is TRBJ2-6, the V gene TRBV7-2; D gene ambiguous. The CDR3 spans 16 residues. Trimming took off 3 bases at V and 0 bases at J, with 9 bases between the two ends. Germline CDR1 and CDR2: SGHTA and FQGNSA. DNA of the CDR3: TGTGCCAGCAGCTTGGCCCAACGCTCTGGGGCCAACGTCCTGACTTTC. Protein: CASSLAQRSGANVLTF.

The J gene is TRBJ1-1, the V gene TRBV3-1 (or the pseudogene TRBV3-2); TRBD1 matches at 8 bases. The CDR3 extends over 15 amino acids. V trimming: 5 bases; J trimming: 0 bases; junction bases outside the gene matches: 5. Germline values: CDR1 LGHDT, CDR2 YNNKEL (reference sequence). CDR3 sequence reads: CASSLTGAMNTEAFF. For the CDR3, the DNA is TGTGCCAGCAGCTTGACAGGGGCCATGAACACTGAAGCTTTCTTT.

The CDR3 DNA sequence: TGTGCCAGTATCCCGACAGGCCCCGGGGAGCTGTTTTTT. This encodes CASIPTGPGELFF. The rearrangement uses TRBV19 and TRBJ2-2, with D possibly TRBD1 on 6 matching bases. Trimming stripped 7 bases from V and 6 bases from J, with 12 bases between. The CDR3 is 13 residues long. The germline gives CDR1 LNHDA, CDR2 SQIVND (reference sequence).

The chain uses TRBV5-1 and TRBJ1-3; the D gene is possibly TRBD1 (5 bases). CDR3 length: 16 residues. Trimming took 4 bases from V and 0 from J, leaving 14 bases between them. CDR1 and CDR2 (germline): SGHRS, YFSETQ. The CDR3 DNA reads TGCGCCAGCAGCGTTTTAGGGGCTTTCTCTGGAAACACCATATATTTT. It codes for CASSVLGAFSGNTIYF.

This chain joins TRBV27 and TRBJ2-7, with TRBD2 matching 11 bases. V lost 8 bases, J lost 2 bases, and 5 bases stayed unmatched. This CDR3 region has 14 residues. Germline CDR1 reads MNHEY; CDR2 reads SMNVEV (reference sequence). DNA for the CDR3: TGTGCCAGCGGCCATAGCGGGGGGGCCTACGAGCAGTACTTC. Translating it yields CASGHSGGAYEQYF.

The V call is TRBV6-5, the J call TRBJ1-1; D not certain. CDR3 size: 13 residues. V was cut by 9 bases and J by 7 bases, with 18 bases left in between. Germline V gene data show CDR1 as MNHEY and CDR2 as SVGAGI. CDR3 sequence (DNA): TGTGCCAGTACAACCCACAGAAAATTTGAAGCTTTCTTT. Residues: CASTTHRKFEAFF.

The gene calls are TRBV18 and TRBJ2-3; a weak D match, TRBD2 (6 bases). Trimming took off 2 bases at V and 1 base at J, with 10 bases between the two ends. The CDR3 consists of 15 residues. The V gene's germline CDR1 is KGHSH and CDR2 LQKENI. DNA for the CDR3: TGTGCCAGCTCACCAGGAGGGACGGGCACAGATACGCAGTATTTT. Amino acid sequence: CASSPGGTGTDTQYF.

CDR3 coding DNA: TGTGCCAGCAGCTTGGAAACCGGGACAGCCCGCTCTGGGGCCAACGTCCTGACTTTC. Protein product: CASSLETGTARSGANVLTF. The chain couples TRBV5-5 to TRBJ2-6, with 7 bases lining up with TRBD1. The V gene's germline CDR1 is SGHKS and CDR2 YYEKEE (reference sequence). The ends lost 0 bases at V and 0 bases at J; junction bases unmatched: 9. This CDR3 is 19 amino acids long.

This clone was seen only a few times. One end of the junction varies from germline; a read error may be responsible. The chain couples TRBV7-7 to TRBJ2-5; 7 nucleotides agree with TRBD1. CDR1 SSHAT and CDR2 FNYEAQ come from the germline V gene (reference sequence). The length of the CDR3 is 15 residues. CDR3 protein: CASTPRGGLGETQYF. The CDR3 coding sequence is TGTGCTAGCACCCCCAGAGGGGGCTTAGGAGAGACCCAGTACTTC.

The rearrangement links TRBV20-1 to TRBJ1-1; D is possibly TRBD1 (5 bases). Germline V gives CDR1 DFQATT, CDR2 SNEGSKA (reference sequence). With 3 bases removed from V and 2 bases from J, the gap between germline ends came to 10 bases. The CDR3 sequence is 13 residues long. CDR3 DNA sequence: TGCAGTGCTAGTGAAACAGGTAACACTGAAGCTTTCTTT. This encodes CSASETGNTEAFF.

The rearrangement links TRBV2 to TRBJ2-3, with D maybe TRBD2 (6 bases). Germline V gene data show CDR1 as SNHLY and CDR2 as FYNNEI. There are 15 residues in the CDR3. The V end lost 5 bases, the J end lost 4 bases, and 16 bases lay between the germline ends. CDR3: CASSTGLPVADTQYF. The CDR3 nucleotides read TGTGCCAGCAGTACGGGACTTCCCGTGGCAGATACGCAGTATTTT.

This clone was counted once. The chain recombines TRBV6-5 with TRBJ2-7; no clear D gene. The length of the CDR3 is 15 residues. The germline gives CDR1 MNHEY, CDR2 SVGAGI. V lost 6 bases, J lost 2 bases, and 17 bases lay in between. The CDR3 region is CASSRSENIAYEQYF. Here the CDR3 DNA reads TGTGCCAGCAGCCGCAGCGAGAATATCGCCTACGAGCAGTACTTC.

The chain recombines TRBV7-3 with TRBJ2-2, with 7 bases fitting TRBD2. This CDR3 comprises 17 residues. The J segment lost 1 base and the V segment lost 0 bases, leaving 5 bases of the junction unmatched. Germline values: CDR1 SGHTA, CDR2 FQGTGA. The DNA of the CDR3 is TGTGCCAGCAGCTTAACGGCGGTAGCGGGGAACACCGGGGAGCTGTTTTTT. Its translation: CASSLTAVAGNTGELFF.

The J gene is TRBJ1-5, the V gene TRBV20-1; the D is unclear. The CDR3 runs 11 residues. In germline, CDR1 is DFQATT, CDR2 SNEGSKA (reference sequence). V lost 0 bases to trimming and J lost 10 bases, with 7 bases between them. The chain's CDR3 is CSARDLTPQHF. DNA for the CDR3: TGCAGTGCTAGAGATTTAACACCCCAGCATTTT.

The CDR3: CASSSTLLERGGYNEQFF. The DNA of the CDR3 is TGTGCCAGCAGCTCAACCCTGCTTGAGCGGGGGGGCTACAATGAGCAGTTCTTC. This chain joins TRBV7-9 and TRBJ2-1, with 10 bases aligning to TRBD2. CDR3 length: 18 residues. The V gene end was trimmed by 4 bases and the J gene end by 3 bases; junction bases not matched to a gene: 12. Germline-derived CDR1 and CDR2 are SEHNR and FQNEAQ (reference sequence).

The gene calls are TRBV11-2 and TRBJ2-3, with D possibly matching TRBD1 (5 bases). CDR3 length equals 14 residues. The V gene lost 1 base and the J gene lost 6 bases, with 11 bases spanning the gap. Germline CDR1 reads SGHAT; CDR2 reads FQNNGV. This chain's CDR3 is CASSLGLRVDTQYF. For the CDR3, the DNA is TGTGCCAGCAGCTTAGGGCTCAGGGTGGATACGCAGTATTTT. The full variable domain, rest sourced from reference TRBV11-2 and TRBJ2-3, is EAGVAQSPRYKIIEKRQSVAFWCNPISGHATLYWYQQILGQGPKLLIQFQNNGVVDDSQLPKDRFSAERLKGVDSTLKIQPAKLEDSAVYLCASSLGLRVDTQYFGPGTRLTVL.

V is TRBV12-3 or TRBV12-4 and J is TRBJ2-5, with 8 nucleotides matching TRBD1. After removal of 5 bases from V and 7 bases from J, the junction contained 6 bases not matched to a gene. This CDR3 is 13 amino acids long. The CDR3 is CASSQGAPGTQYF. CDR3 bases: TGTGCCAGCAGTCAGGGGGCCCCCGGGACCCAGTACTTC.

V and J are TRBV5-1 and TRBJ2-3, with 7 bases aligning to TRBD2. The CDR3 has 15 amino acids. The germline CDR1 and CDR2 sequences are SGHRS and YFSETQ. Trimming took 3 bases from V and 8 from J; bases not matched to a gene: 12. DNA for the CDR3: TGCGCCAGCAGCTGGTCCAGCGGGGCCGTCGGTACGCAGTATTTT. Protein: CASSWSSGAVGTQYF.

CDR3 residues: CASSLGNSFYGYTF. CDR3 bases: TGTGCCAGCAGCTTAGGTAACAGCTTCTATGGCTACACCTTC. J is TRBJ1-2 and V is TRBV7-9; no reliable D call. Looked up from germline, CDR1 is SEHNR and CDR2 is FQNEAQ (reference sequence). This CDR3 spans 14 amino acids. V was shortened by 1 base and J by 4 bases, with 10 bases between the two germline ends.

The CDR3 reads CASSLRTTGPPGTQYF. The CDR3 DNA reads as TGTGCCAGCAGCTTACGTACTACAGGGCCTCCTGGGACCCAGTACTTC. The rearrangement links TRBV5-8 to TRBJ2-5; D perhaps matches TRBD1 (6 bases). The CDR3 length is 16 residues. V was pared by 2 bases and J by 7 bases, with 21 bases between. CDR1 and CDR2 (germline): SGHTS, YDEGEE. The entire variable domain, with the rest obtained from reference TRBV5-8 and TRBJ2-5, is as follows: EAGVTQSPTHLIKTRGQQATLRCSPISGHTSVYWYQQALGLGLQFLLWYDEGEERNRGNFPPRFSGRQFPNYSSELNVNALELEDSALYLCASSLRTTGPPGTQYFGPGTRLLVL.

This clone has more than one count but fewer than ten. V gene TRBV19 combines with J gene TRBJ1-6; 7 bases are a match to TRBD1. Germline CDR1 LNHDA, CDR2 SQIVND (reference sequence). V lost 2 bases, J lost 10 bases, and 2 bases stayed unmatched. The CDR3 covers 13 residues. The CDR3 spells CASSIRQGSPLHF. DNA for the CDR3: TGTGCCAGTAGTATAAGACAGGGCTCACCCCTCCACTTT.

The chain uses TRBV3-1 (or the pseudogene TRBV3-2) and TRBJ1-2, with a tentative D call TRBD1 (5 bases). V lost 3 bases to trimming and J lost 5 bases, with 13 bases between them. Germline loops: CDR1 LGHDT, CDR2 YNNKEL (reference sequence). There are 14 residues in the CDR3. For the CDR3, the DNA is TGTGCCAGCAGCCACCCCCGGACACCGTATGGCTACACCTTC. Translated: CASSHPRTPYGYTF.